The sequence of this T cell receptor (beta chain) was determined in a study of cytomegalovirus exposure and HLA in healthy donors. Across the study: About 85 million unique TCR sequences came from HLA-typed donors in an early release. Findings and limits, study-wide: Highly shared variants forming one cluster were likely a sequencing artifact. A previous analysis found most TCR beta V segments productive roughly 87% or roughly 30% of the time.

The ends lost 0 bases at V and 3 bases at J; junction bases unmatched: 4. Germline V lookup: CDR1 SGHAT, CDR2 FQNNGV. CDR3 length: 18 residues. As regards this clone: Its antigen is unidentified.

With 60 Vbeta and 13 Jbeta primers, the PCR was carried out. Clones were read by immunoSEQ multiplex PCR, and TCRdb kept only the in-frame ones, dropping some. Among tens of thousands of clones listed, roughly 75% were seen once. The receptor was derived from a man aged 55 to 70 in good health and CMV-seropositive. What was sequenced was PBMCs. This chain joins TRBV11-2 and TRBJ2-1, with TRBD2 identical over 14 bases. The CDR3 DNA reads TGTGCCAGCAGCTTAGATCCGGGACTAGCGGGGGACTACAATGAGCAGTTCTTC. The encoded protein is CASSLDPGLAGDYNEQFF.